These 30 T cell receptor beta chains share one sample of origin, sequenced in a study of cytomegalovirus exposure and HLA in healthy donors. The PCR had 60 Vbeta and 13 Jbeta primers. Data came from immunoSEQ multiplex PCR; TCRdb stores just in-frame clones and leaves some out. The sample carries more than 90,000 clones, about three quarters recorded once. Material for sequencing was PBMCs. Receptors originate from a human donor in good health.

The chain joins TRBV7-9 to TRBJ2-1; D is unclear. There are 12 residues in the CDR3. The V end was cut by 5 bases, the J end by 6 bases, with 8 bases between. Germline CDR1 SEHNR, CDR2 FQNEAQ (reference sequence). The CDR3 loop reads CASSPTGNEQFF. In DNA, the CDR3 is TGTGCCAGCAGCCCCACCGGCAATGAGCAGTTCTTC.

In this sample, this clone turned up a few times. The V and J genes are TRBV6-6 and TRBJ1-1, with 9 bases fitting TRBD1. Germline loops: CDR1 MNHNY, CDR2 SVGAGI (reference sequence). The CDR3 covers 12 residues. J lost 8 bases, V lost 4 bases, and 2 bases had no gene match. The CDR3 reads CASSWDRAEAFF. The CDR3 DNA sequence: TGTGCCAGCAGTTGGGACAGGGCAGAAGCTTTCTTT.

The chain joins TRBV11-3 to TRBJ2-3; D remains unclear. The CDR3 spans 12 residues. Germline CDR1 is SGHNT and CDR2 is YENEEA. The V gene lost 5 bases and the J gene lost 0 bases, with 3 bases spanning the gap. The chain's CDR3 is CASSESTDTQYF. CDR3 in DNA: TGTGCCAGCAGCGAGAGCACAGATACGCAGTATTTT.

The gene calls are TRBV4-1 and TRBJ2-5, with a weak D call TRBD2 (5 bases). The length of the CDR3 is 13 residues. CDR1 is MGHRA and CDR2 is YSYEKL in the germline V gene. Deletions cut 2 bases from V and 4 bases from J, with 8 bases between. The CDR3, as DNA: TGCGCCAGCAGCCAATTCCGGGGAGAGACCCAGTACTTC. It translates to CASSQFRGETQYF.

The genes are TRBV6-5 and TRBJ1-5; 7 bases line up with TRBD1. Trimming took 2 bases from V and 4 from J; bases not matched to a gene: 2. CDR1 and CDR2 from the germline V gene are MNHEY and SVGAGI. The CDR3 spans 14 residues. CDR3 region: CASSYGTENQPQHF. CDR3 DNA: TGTGCCAGCAGTTACGGGACAGAAAATCAGCCCCAGCATTTT.

This clone was recorded a few times. The chain has TRBV5-1 and TRBJ1-1, with TRBD1 matching 8 bases. Germline V CDR1 and CDR2: SGHRS, YFSETQ. Trimming at V came to 3 bases and at J to 3 bases, leaving 4 bases not matched to a gene. CDR3 length: 14 amino acids. CDR3 DNA sequence: TGCGCCAGCAGCTCCCAGGGGGCATACACTGAAGCTTTCTTT. Its protein is CASSSQGAYTEAFF.

The chain has TRBV5-6 and TRBJ1-2; D possibly corresponds to TRBD1 (6 bases). Per the germline V gene, CDR1 is SGHDT and CDR2 is YYEEEE. This CDR3 is built from 15 residues. V lost 0 bases and J 5 bases, leaving 14 bases between the germline ends. CDR3 nucleotides: TGTGCCAGCAGCTTGGAGGCCCGGCAGGGGTATGGCTACACCTTC. Its translation is CASSLEARQGYGYTF. Using reference TRBV5-6 and TRBJ1-2 for the parts outside the CDR3, the full variable domain is DAGVTQSPTHLIKTRGQQVTLRCSPKSGHDTVSWYQQALGQGPQFIFQYYEEEERQRGNFPDRFSGHQFPNYSSELNVNALLLGDSALYLCASSLEARQGYGYTFGSGTRLTVV.

This chain uses TRBV19 with TRBJ1-2; 8 bases fit TRBD1. The CDR3 totals 14 residues. Losses at the gene ends were 7 bases for V and 3 bases for J; bases not matched to a gene: 7. Per germline, CDR1 LNHDA and CDR2 SQIVND (reference sequence). The CDR3 region has the DNA TGTGCCAGTACTACGACAGGGGCGGACTATGGCTACACCTTC. Residues: CASTTTGADYGYTF.

The chain couples TRBV5-1 to TRBJ2-7; 11 positions match TRBD2. Looked up from germline, CDR1 is SGHRS and CDR2 is YFSETQ. J lost 3 bases, V lost 0 bases, and 2 bases had no gene match. The CDR3 runs 15 residues. The CDR3 spells CASSLVSGGVYEQYF. The CDR3 region has the DNA TGCGCCAGCAGCTTGGTTAGCGGGGGGGTCTACGAGCAGTACTTC.

The chain employs TRBV7-9 and TRBJ1-1; 7 bases fit TRBD1. CDR1 and CDR2 from the germline V gene are SEHNR and FQNEAQ (reference sequence). V was pared by 0 bases and J by 6 bases, with 1 base of the junction left unmatched. This CDR3 region has 13 residues. The CDR3 is CASSLAGGAEAFF. As DNA, the CDR3 is TGTGCCAGCAGCTTAGCAGGGGGCGCTGAAGCTTTCTTT.

V usage is TRBV6-5 and J usage is TRBJ1-1; tentative D call: TRBD1 (5 bases). Germline assignment: CDR1 MNHEY and CDR2 SVGAGI. The CDR3 consists of 13 residues. V gave up 0 bases and J gave up 7 bases, with 9 bases separating them. The CDR3 is CASSYSNGHEAFF. The CDR3 bases are TGTGCCAGCAGTTACTCGAACGGACATGAAGCTTTCTTT.

The CDR3 DNA is TGTGCTAGTGGTTTGGTGACAGGCGCCTCTGGAAACACCATATATTTT. Protein sequence: CASGLVTGASGNTIYF. The V call is TRBV12-5, the J call TRBJ1-3; D may be TRBD1 (6 bases). The CDR3 sequence is 16 residues long. Trimming removed 0 bases from V and 0 bases from J, with 9 bases in between. Germline-derived CDR1 and CDR2 are LGHNT and FRNRAP.

V usage is TRBV6-1 and J usage is TRBJ2-3; TRBD2 agrees at 10 bases. CDR3 length: 16 residues. V shed 4 bases and J 2 bases; nucleotides not matched to a gene: 6. Germline assignment: CDR1 MNHNS and CDR2 SASEGT. This CDR3 reads CASSVSGGQYTDTQYF. The CDR3 coding sequence is TGTGCCAGCAGTGTTAGCGGGGGGCAATACACAGATACGCAGTATTTT.

The rearrangement uses TRBV5-6 and TRBJ1-5; a weak D match, TRBD1 (6 bases). V lost 4 bases, J lost 4 bases, and 18 bases lay in between. The CDR3 consists of 16 residues. Germline-derived CDR1 and CDR2 are SGHDT and YYEEEE. The CDR3 loop reads CASSGGGRRPNQPQHF. The CDR3 region has the DNA TGTGCCAGCAGCGGGGGCGGACGTCGCCCTAATCAGCCCCAGCATTTT. The variable domain in full, with the rest retrieved from reference TRBV5-6 and TRBJ1-5, is DAGVTQSPTHLIKTRGQQVTLRCSPKSGHDTVSWYQQALGQGPQFIFQYYEEEERQRGNFPDRFSGHQFPNYSSELNVNALLLGDSALYLCASSGGGRRPNQPQHFGDGTRLSIL.

The sample holds a few counts of this clone. The chain carries TRBV7-9 and TRBJ1-2; 9 bases are shared with TRBD1. The CDR3 runs to 16 residues. J lost 1 base, V lost 5 bases, and 8 bases had no gene match. The germline gives CDR1 SEHNR, CDR2 FQNEAQ (reference sequence). This CDR3 reads CASSDTGTGHNYGYTF. CDR3 DNA sequence: TGTGCCAGCAGCGATACCGGGACAGGGCATAACTATGGCTACACCTTC.

The chain carries TRBV6-5 and TRBJ1-5; 8 positions agree with TRBD1. This CDR3 has 13 amino acids. Germline assignment: CDR1 MNHEY and CDR2 SVGAGI. The ends lost 10 bases at V and 6 bases at J; junction bases unmatched: 8. CDR3 region: CAIGQGRSQPQHF. The CDR3 DNA reads TGTGCCATCGGACAGGGTCGAAGTCAGCCCCAGCATTTT.

This clone was detected a few times. V gene TRBV29-1 combines with J gene TRBJ2-1; tentatively, D is TRBD1 (5 bases). This CDR3 is 14 amino acids long. Trimming left V 3 bases short and J 1 base short, with 10 bases between. Germline V gene data show CDR1 as SQVTM and CDR2 as ANQGSEA. The CDR3 loop is CSVDPGKSYNEQFF. CDR3 in DNA: TGCAGCGTTGATCCAGGGAAGTCCTACAATGAGCAGTTCTTC.

The gene calls are TRBV2 and TRBJ1-3; tentatively, D is TRBD1 (5 bases). Germline CDR1 SNHLY, CDR2 FYNNEI. The CDR3 loop spans 13 amino acids. Trimming removed 8 bases at V and 7 bases at J, with 15 bases between. The CDR3 DNA reads TGTGCCAGCTGGAAAAGGGACTCGAACACCATATATTTT. Its translation is CASWKRDSNTIYF.

The chain combines TRBV5-4 with TRBJ2-1, with 7 bases aligning to TRBD1. After removal of 4 bases from V and 9 bases from J, the junction contained 7 bases not matched to a gene. The CDR3 length is 13 residues. Germline values: CDR1 SGHNT, CDR2 YYREEE (reference sequence). CDR3 protein: CASSLKRTGEQFF. Here the CDR3 DNA reads TGTGCCAGCAGCCTAAAAAGGACAGGTGAGCAGTTCTTC.

V usage is TRBV6-1 and J usage is TRBJ2-7, with TRBD1 identical over 8 bases. This CDR3 is built from 18 residues. In germline, CDR1 is MNHNS, CDR2 SASEGT. With 2 bases clipped from V and 0 bases from J, the junction kept 12 bases outside the gene matches. This CDR3 is CASSESMGGTGSSYEQYF. CDR3 in DNA: TGTGCCAGCAGTGAATCTATGGGTGGGACAGGTTCCTCCTACGAGCAGTACTTC.

This clone has more than one count but fewer than ten. The J gene is TRBJ2-7, the V gene TRBV7-9; 8 bases agree with TRBD2. CDR1 SEHNR and CDR2 FQNEAQ come from the germline V gene (reference sequence). This CDR3 comprises 15 residues. Trimming at V came to 7 bases and at J to 4 bases, leaving 12 bases not matched to a gene. The CDR3: CASIAAGTSSYEQYF. The DNA of the CDR3 is TGTGCCAGCATCGCCGCGGGGACTAGTTCGTACGAGCAGTACTTC.

This chain connects TRBV20-1 to TRBJ2-4; TRBD2 agrees at 7 bases. The CDR3 extends over 11 amino acids. The V and J ends lost 3 bases and 8 bases, in that order; junction bases with no gene match: 1. Germline assignment: CDR1 DFQATT and CDR2 SNEGSKA (reference sequence). The CDR3 DNA reads as TGCAGTGCTAGCGCGGGGGACATTCAGTACTTC. It translates to CSASAGDIQYF.

This clone came up a few times. This chain uses TRBV2 with TRBJ1-4; D is possibly TRBD1 (5 bases). The CDR3 consists of 14 residues. Germline CDR1 is SNHLY and CDR2 is FYNNEI. V was clipped by 7 bases and J by 4 bases, with 13 bases between them. The CDR3 here is CASTSGGFNEKLFF. CDR3 in DNA: TGTGCCAGCACTTCGGGGGGGTTTAATGAAAAACTGTTTTTT.

The rearrangement uses TRBV5-1 and TRBJ1-3, with 7 bases aligning to TRBD1. The CDR3 is 15 amino acids. CDR1 is SGHRS, CDR2 YFSETQ, per germline. Trimming removed 4 bases from V and 0 bases from J; junction bases left unmatched: 4. The CDR3 protein is CASSTGTASGNTIYF. CDR3 coding DNA: TGCGCCAGCAGCACCGGGACAGCCTCTGGAAACACCATATATTTT.

This chain joins TRBV11-3 and TRBJ2-5; 8 nucleotides line up with TRBD1. The CDR3 spans 16 residues. J gave up 2 bases and V 5 bases, and 10 bases lay outside the gene matches. Germline values: CDR1 SGHNT, CDR2 YENEEA. The CDR3 region has the DNA TGTGCCAGCAGCCCAGGACAGGGTTCGGGACAAGAGACCCAGTACTTC. Its translation: CASSPGQGSGQETQYF.

The genes are TRBV10-2 and TRBJ1-2; 10 nucleotides align to TRBD1. The junction had 4 bases not matched to a gene; V was cut back by 5 bases and J by 4 bases. Germline V lookup: CDR1 WSHSY, CDR2 SAAADI. The CDR3 covers 14 residues. The CDR3 loop is CASSPTGGTYGYTF. The CDR3 DNA sequence: TGCGCCAGCAGTCCGACAGGGGGCACCTATGGCTACACCTTC.

The chain uses TRBV5-1 and TRBJ2-3; 9 bases agree with TRBD2. Germline values: CDR1 SGHRS, CDR2 YFSETQ. V shed 0 bases and J 1 base; nucleotides not matched to a gene: 6. The CDR3 is 17 amino acids. CDR3 sequence reads: CASSLVAVAGGTDTQYF. The CDR3 DNA sequence: TGCGCCAGCAGCTTGGTAGCGGTAGCGGGGGGCACAGATACGCAGTATTTT.

The rearrangement links TRBV7-9 to TRBJ2-4; 7 bases line up with TRBD2. Germline CDR1 reads SEHNR; CDR2 reads FQNEAQ (reference sequence). Trimming at V came to 5 bases and at J to 0 bases, leaving 10 bases not matched to a gene. CDR3 length: 17 residues. As DNA, the CDR3 is TGTGCCAGCAGCCCCGTGGGAGGGACCCTAGCCAAAAACATTCAGTACTTC. It translates to CASSPVGGTLAKNIQYF. The full variable domain, its missing parts supplied by reference TRBV7-9 and TRBJ2-4, is DTGVSQNPRHKITKRGQNVTFRCDPISEHNRLYWYRQTLGQGPEFLTYFQNEAQLEKSRLLSDRFSAERPKGSFSTLEIQRTEQGDSAMYLCASSPVGGTLAKNIQYFGAGTRLSVL.

This chain uses TRBV14 with TRBJ2-2, with a possible D match to TRBD2 (6 bases). CDR1 and CDR2 from the germline V gene are SGHDN and FVKESK. CDR3 length equals 16 residues. Trimming shortened V by 4 bases and J by 3 bases, and 15 bases separated the two germline ends. CDR3 loop: CASSPLSGVYTGELFF. In nucleotides, the CDR3 is TGTGCCAGCAGCCCTCTATCGGGGGTTTACACCGGGGAGCTGTTTTTT.

This clone appeared a few times. The V gene is TRBV18, the J gene TRBJ1-5; D perhaps matches TRBD1 (5 bases). CDR1 KGHSH and CDR2 LQKENI come from the germline V gene. The V and J ends lost 1 base and 6 bases respectively, with 16 bases between them. The CDR3 extends over 16 amino acids. CDR3 bases: TGTGCCAGCTCACCACTTGACAGTGGAGCGGGTCAGCCCCAGCATTTT. This gives the protein CASSPLDSGAGQPQHF.